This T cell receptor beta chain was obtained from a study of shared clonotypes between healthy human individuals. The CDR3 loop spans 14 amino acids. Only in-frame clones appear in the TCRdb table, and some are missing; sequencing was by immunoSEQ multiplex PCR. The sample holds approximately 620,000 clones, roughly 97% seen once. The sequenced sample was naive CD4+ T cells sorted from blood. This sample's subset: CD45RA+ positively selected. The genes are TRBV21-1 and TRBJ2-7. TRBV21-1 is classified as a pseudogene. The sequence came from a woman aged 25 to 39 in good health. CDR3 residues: CASSKVSAHYEQYF. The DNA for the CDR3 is TGTGCCAGCAGCAAAGTATCCGCTCACTACGAGCAGTACTTC.